This T cell receptor (beta chain) was recovered during a study of CD8 T cells in Susac syndrome. Reverse transcription used roughly 0.45 to 1 ug RNA and random hexamers. One entry per CDR3 protein results from TCRdb running MiXCR on the immunoSEQ multiplex PCR reads. The sample records fewer than 350,000 distinct CDR3 sequences, over 75% being singletons. Per the germline V gene, CDR1 is DFQATT and CDR2 is SNEGSKA (reference sequence). The trim removed 3 bases at V and 4 bases at J, leaving 6 bases unmatched. The CDR3 is made up of 14 amino acids. This chain uses TRBV20-1 with TRBJ2-1, with 7 bases matching TRBD2. The clonotype comes from a human donor with multiple sclerosis. The sequencing input was CD8+ T cells from PBMCs. The CDR3 is CSARALAAYNEQFF. In DNA form, the CDR3 reads TGCAGTGCTAGGGCGCTAGCGGCTTACAATGAGCAGTTCTTC.